Reported below is one T cell receptor beta chain. Antigen unknown. TCRdb reprocessed the 5' RACE reads with MiXCR, giving one entry per CDR3 protein. Of about 560,000 distinct CDR3 sequences listed, 15% to 20% are singletons. The CDR3 loop spans 15 amino acids. Germline loops: CDR1 KGHSH, CDR2 LQKENI. The ends were cut back, 3 bases at V and 5 bases at J, with 15 bases in the middle. This sample was taken from a study of T-cell memory formation after mild COVID-19. General observations from the study: Contracting clones, day 15 to 85, had balanced CD4/CD8, and later expanders favored CD4+.

Specimen: PBMCs or a T cell subset sorted from them (not recorded which). The sequence derives from an adult woman who had mild COVID-19 (a few samples of this study predate the infection). Cell type and time point are not known. This sequence joins TRBV18 and TRBJ2-3; D tentatively reads TRBD1 or TRBD2 (5 bases each). CDR3 sequence: CASSPPGPPGDTQYF. Here the CDR3 DNA reads TGTGCCAGCTCACCCCCGGGACCCCCGGGAGATACGCAGTATTTT.